These 7 T cell receptor beta chains share one sample of origin, sequenced in a study of CD8 T cells in Susac syndrome. Random-hexamer reverse transcription was applied to about 0.5 to 1 ug RNA. TCRdb re-derived calls from the immunoSEQ multiplex PCR reads in MiXCR, one entry per CDR3 protein. This table has fewer than 350,000 distinct CDR3 sequences, 75% to 85% appearing once. Sample: CD8+ T cells from PBMCs. The receptors here all came from a human donor with multiple sclerosis.

This chain connects TRBV30 to TRBJ1-1; 7 bases match TRBD1. The V and J ends lost 4 bases and 4 bases, in that order; junction bases with no gene match: 6. The CDR3 totals 13 residues. CDR1 and CDR2 from the germline V gene are GTSNPN and SVGIG (reference sequence). DNA of the CDR3: TGTGCCTGGAACGACAGGGTGGCCACTGAAGCTTTCTTT. Translated: CAWNDRVATEAFF.

The chain uses TRBV5-6 and TRBJ1-1; D perhaps matches TRBD1 (5 bases). This CDR3 region has 16 residues. Trimming removed 4 bases at V and 4 bases at J, with 20 bases between. The V gene's germline CDR1 is SGHDT and CDR2 YYEEEE. DNA of the CDR3: TGTGCCAGCAGCCTGGGCCCAGCAGGGTTGGGCACTGAAGCTTTCTTT. It yields the protein CASSLGPAGLGTEAFF.

This chain links TRBV12-3 or TRBV12-4 with TRBJ2-7; 8 bases map to TRBD2. The CDR3 runs to 12 residues. With V trimmed by 7 bases and J by 5 bases, 4 bases remained unmatched. The chain's CDR3 is CASTGLADEQYF. The CDR3 DNA is TGTGCCAGCACAGGACTAGCCGACGAGCAGTACTTC.

The chain uses TRBV28 and TRBJ2-5, with unresolved D. Trimming shortened V by 2 bases and J by 5 bases, and 12 bases separated the two germline ends. CDR1 is MDHEN, CDR2 SYDVKM, per germline. This CDR3 comprises 14 residues. CDR3 coding DNA: TGTGCCAGCAGTTTAAACGCGGCCAAGGAGACCCAGTACTTC. Translation: CASSLNAAKETQYF. Combining the CDR3 with reference TRBV28 and TRBJ2-5 gives the whole variable domain DVKVTQSSRYLVKRTGEKVFLECVQDMDHENMFWYRQDPGLGLRLIYFSYDVKMKEKGDIPEGYSVSREKKERFSLILESASTNQTSMYLCASSLNAAKETQYFGPGTRLLVL.

The J gene is TRBJ2-5, the V gene TRBV5-6; D is possibly TRBD2 (5 bases). The CDR3 totals 16 residues. V lost 1 base, J lost 5 bases, and 18 bases lay in between. Germline V gene sequence: CDR1 SGHDT, CDR2 YYEEEE. The CDR3 protein is CASSLFIGGPSETQYF. The CDR3 nucleotides read TGTGCCAGCAGCTTGTTCATAGGCGGGCCGAGCGAGACCCAGTACTTC. Looking up the rest from reference TRBV5-6 and TRBJ2-5 gives the full variable domain: DAGVTQSPTHLIKTRGQQVTLRCSPKSGHDTVSWYQQALGQGPQFIFQYYEEEERQRGNFPDRFSGHQFPNYSSELNVNALLLGDSALYLCASSLFIGGPSETQYFGPGTRLLVL.

The CDR3, as DNA: TGTGCCAGCAGTTTGGGGGACGGTGAGACCCAGTACTTC. It codes for CASSLGDGETQYF. The chain links TRBV27 to TRBJ2-5, with D perhaps given as TRBD1 or TRBD2 (5 bases each). The CDR3 has 13 residues. The germline CDR1 and CDR2 sequences are MNHEY and SMNVEV (reference sequence). V gave up 3 bases and J gave up 5 bases, with 10 bases separating them.

This clonotype was counted only a few times. The CDR3 sequence is CASSPDGGGFEQYF. The DNA for the CDR3 is TGTGCCAGCAGCCCGGACGGTGGAGGCTTCGAGCAGTACTTC. V is TRBV5-4 and J is TRBJ2-7; tentatively, D is TRBD2 (5 bases). This CDR3 is built from 14 residues. Germline V lookup: CDR1 SGHNT, CDR2 YYREEE (reference sequence). V lost 4 bases to trimming and J lost 6 bases, with 17 bases between them.